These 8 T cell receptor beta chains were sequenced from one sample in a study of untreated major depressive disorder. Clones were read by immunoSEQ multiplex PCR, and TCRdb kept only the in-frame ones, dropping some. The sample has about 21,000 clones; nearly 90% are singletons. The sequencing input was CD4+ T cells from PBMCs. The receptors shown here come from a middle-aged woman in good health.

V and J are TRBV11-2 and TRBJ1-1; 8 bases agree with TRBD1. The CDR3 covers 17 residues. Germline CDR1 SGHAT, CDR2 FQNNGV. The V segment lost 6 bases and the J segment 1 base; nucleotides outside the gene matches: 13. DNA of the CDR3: TGTGCCAGCAGGGAGAGACAGGGGCCAGACTCGAACACTGAAGCTTTCTTT. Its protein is CASRERQGPDSNTEAFF.

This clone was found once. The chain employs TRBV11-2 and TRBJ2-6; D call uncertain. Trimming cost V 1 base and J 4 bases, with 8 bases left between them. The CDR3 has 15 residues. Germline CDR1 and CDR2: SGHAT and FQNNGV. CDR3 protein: CASSLARLGANVLTF. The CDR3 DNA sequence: TGTGCCAGCAGCTTAGCCCGGCTCGGGGCCAACGTCCTGACTTTC.

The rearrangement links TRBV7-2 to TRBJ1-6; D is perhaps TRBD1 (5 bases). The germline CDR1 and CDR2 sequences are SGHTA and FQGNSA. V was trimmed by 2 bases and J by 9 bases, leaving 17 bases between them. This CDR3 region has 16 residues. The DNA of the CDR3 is TGTGCCAGCAGCTTAACCGTCCGGGGGGGTGGTTCACCCCTCCACTTT. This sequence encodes CASSLTVRGGGSPLHF.

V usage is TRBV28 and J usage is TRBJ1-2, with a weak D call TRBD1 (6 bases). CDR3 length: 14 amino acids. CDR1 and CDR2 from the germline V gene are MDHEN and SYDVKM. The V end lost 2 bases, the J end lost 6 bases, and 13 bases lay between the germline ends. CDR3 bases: TGTGCCAGCAGTTTAGGAACAGGGTGGAATGGCTACACCTTC. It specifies CASSLGTGWNGYTF.

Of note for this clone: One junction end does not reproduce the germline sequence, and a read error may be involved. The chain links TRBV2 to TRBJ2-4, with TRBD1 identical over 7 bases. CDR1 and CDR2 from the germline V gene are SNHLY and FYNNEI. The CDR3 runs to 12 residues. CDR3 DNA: TGTGCCAGCAGTGACCCCACAGGGGATGTCTTCTTC. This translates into CASSDPTGDVFF.

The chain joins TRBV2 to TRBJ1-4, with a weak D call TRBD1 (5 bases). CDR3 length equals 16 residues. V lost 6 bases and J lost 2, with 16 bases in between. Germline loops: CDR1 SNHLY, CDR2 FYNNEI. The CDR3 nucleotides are TGTGCCAGCAGCGATCCGGGGGGTCGGACTAATGAAAAACTGTTTTTT. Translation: CASSDPGGRTNEKLFF. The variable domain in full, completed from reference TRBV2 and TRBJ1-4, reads EPEVTQTPSHQVTQMGQEVILRCVPISNHLYFYWYRQILGQKVEFLVSFYNNEISEKSEIFDDQFSVERPDGSNFTLKIRSTKLEDSAMYFCASSDPGGRTNEKLFFGSGTQLSVL.

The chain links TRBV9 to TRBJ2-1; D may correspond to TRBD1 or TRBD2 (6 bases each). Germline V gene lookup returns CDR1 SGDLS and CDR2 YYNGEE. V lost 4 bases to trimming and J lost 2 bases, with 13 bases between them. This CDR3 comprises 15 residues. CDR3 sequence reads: CASSRGRYTYNEQFF. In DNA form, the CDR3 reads TGTGCCAGCAGCCGGGGGCGGTATACCTACAATGAGCAGTTCTTC.

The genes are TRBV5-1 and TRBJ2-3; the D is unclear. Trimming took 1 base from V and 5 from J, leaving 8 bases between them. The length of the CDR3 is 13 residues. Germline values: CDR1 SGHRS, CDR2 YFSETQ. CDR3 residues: CASSLFPGDTQYF. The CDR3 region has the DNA TGCGCCAGCAGCTTGTTTCCGGGAGATACGCAGTATTTT.